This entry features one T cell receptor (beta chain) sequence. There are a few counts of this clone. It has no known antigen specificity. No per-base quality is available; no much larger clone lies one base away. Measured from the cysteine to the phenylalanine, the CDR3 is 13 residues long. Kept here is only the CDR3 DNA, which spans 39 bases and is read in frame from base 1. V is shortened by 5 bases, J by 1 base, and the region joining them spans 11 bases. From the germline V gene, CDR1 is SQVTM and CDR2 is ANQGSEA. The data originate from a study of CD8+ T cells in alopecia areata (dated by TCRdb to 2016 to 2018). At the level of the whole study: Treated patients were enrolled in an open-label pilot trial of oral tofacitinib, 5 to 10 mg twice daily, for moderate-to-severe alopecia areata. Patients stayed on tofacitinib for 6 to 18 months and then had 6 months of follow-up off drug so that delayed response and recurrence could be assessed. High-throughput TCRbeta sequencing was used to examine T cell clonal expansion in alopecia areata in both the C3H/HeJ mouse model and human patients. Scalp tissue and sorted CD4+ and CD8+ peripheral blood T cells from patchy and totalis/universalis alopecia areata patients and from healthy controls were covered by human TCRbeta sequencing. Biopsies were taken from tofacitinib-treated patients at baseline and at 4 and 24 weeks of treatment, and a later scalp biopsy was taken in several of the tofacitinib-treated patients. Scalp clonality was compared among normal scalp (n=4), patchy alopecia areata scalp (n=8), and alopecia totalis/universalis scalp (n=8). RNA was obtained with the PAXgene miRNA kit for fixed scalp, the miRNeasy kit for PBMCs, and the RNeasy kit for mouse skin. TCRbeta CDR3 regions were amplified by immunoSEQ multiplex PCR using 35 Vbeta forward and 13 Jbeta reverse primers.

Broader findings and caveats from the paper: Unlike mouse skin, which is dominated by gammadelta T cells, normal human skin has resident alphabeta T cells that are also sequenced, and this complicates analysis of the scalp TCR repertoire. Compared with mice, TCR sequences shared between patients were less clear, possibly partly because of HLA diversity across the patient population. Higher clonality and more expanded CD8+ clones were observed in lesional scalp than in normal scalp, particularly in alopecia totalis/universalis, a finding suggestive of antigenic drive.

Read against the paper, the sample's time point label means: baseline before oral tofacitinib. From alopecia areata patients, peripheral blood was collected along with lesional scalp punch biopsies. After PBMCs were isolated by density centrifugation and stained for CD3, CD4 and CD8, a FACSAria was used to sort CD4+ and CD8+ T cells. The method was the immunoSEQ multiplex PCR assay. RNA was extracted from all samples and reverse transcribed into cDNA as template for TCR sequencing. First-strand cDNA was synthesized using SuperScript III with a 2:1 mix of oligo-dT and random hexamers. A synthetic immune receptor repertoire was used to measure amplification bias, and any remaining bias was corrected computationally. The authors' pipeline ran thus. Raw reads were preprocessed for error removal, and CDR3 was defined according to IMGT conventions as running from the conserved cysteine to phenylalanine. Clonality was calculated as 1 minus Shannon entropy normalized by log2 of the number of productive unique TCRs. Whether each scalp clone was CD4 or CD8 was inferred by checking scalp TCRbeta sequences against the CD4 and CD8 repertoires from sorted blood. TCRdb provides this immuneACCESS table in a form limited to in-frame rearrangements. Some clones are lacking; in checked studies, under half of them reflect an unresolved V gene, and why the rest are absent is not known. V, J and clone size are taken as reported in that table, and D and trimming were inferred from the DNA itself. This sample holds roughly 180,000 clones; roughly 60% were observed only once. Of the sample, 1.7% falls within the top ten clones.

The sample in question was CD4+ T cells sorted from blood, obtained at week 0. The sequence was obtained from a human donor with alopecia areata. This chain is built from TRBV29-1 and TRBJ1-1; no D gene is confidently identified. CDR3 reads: CSVLSTPNTEAFF. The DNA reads TGCAGCGTTCTAAGCACGCCGAACACTGAAGCTTTCTTT. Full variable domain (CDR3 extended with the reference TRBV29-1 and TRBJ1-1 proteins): SAVISQKPSRDICQRGTSLTIQCQVDSQVTMMFWYRQQPGQSLTLIATANQGSEATYESGFVIDKFPISRPNLTFSTLTVSNMSPEDSSIYLCSVLSTPNTEAFFGQGTRLTVV.